This is a list of T cell receptor beta chains from one sample in a study of T cells in Graves' hyperthyroidism and ophthalmopathy. TCRdb recomputed calls from the multiplex PCR reads with MiXCR, one row per CDR3 protein. The sample consists of 500,000 or so distinct CDR3 sequences, about a sixth of them appearing once. Specimen: blood. Source of these receptors: a woman under 30 with Graves' ophthalmopathy. CDR3s include the opening cysteine and the closing phenylalanine or tryptophan. The D gene is left open where the match is weak. Size is omitted from some rows. Given values are once, few, many or a class for expanded clones.

CDR3 DNA: TGCGCCAGCAGCTCACCTAGCGGGAGAAGAGTCTCGGATACGCAGTATTTT
CDR3 protein: CASSSPSGRRVSDTQYF
clone size: NA
D gene: TRBD2
V gene: TRBV5-1
J gene: TRBJ2-3

CDR3 DNA: TGCAGTGCTACTCGGCCAGGGGGCAATCAGCCCCAGCATTTT
CDR3 protein: CSATRPGGNQPQHF
clone size: many
D gene: NA
V gene: TRBV20-1
J gene: TRBJ1-5

CDR3 DNA: TGTGCCAGCAGTTTATGGCCAAGGGCAGAGGACTCCTACGAGCAGTACTTC
CDR3 protein: CASSLWPRAEDSYEQYF
clone size: many
D gene: NA
V gene: TRBV28
J gene: TRBJ2-7

CDR3 DNA: TGCGCCAGCAGCGACTGGACAGGGGGTGAAAAACTGTTTTTT
CDR3 protein: CASSDWTGGEKLFF
clone size: few
D gene: TRBD1
V gene: TRBV5-1
J gene: TRBJ1-4

CDR3 DNA: TGCGCCAGCAGCGGACAGTCCAATGAGCAGTTCTTC
CDR3 protein: CASSGQSNEQFF
clone size: NA
D gene: NA
V gene: TRBV5-1
J gene: TRBJ2-1

CDR3 DNA: TGTGCCAGCAGTGAACCGGGACAGGCGAGCACTGAAGCTTTCTTT
CDR3 protein: CASSEPGQASTEAFF
clone size: NA
D gene: TRBD1
V gene: TRBV25-1
J gene: TRBJ1-1

CDR3 DNA: TGTGCCAGCAGCCCGGCCGGGACAGTGAATTCACCCCTCCACTTT
CDR3 protein: CASSPAGTVNSPLHF
clone size: many
D gene: TRBD1
V gene: TRBV11-2
J gene: TRBJ1-6

CDR3 DNA: TGCGCCAGCAGCCAGGGGGACAGGAACAAAAACATTCAGTACTTC
CDR3 protein: CASSQGDRNKNIQYF
clone size: few
D gene: TRBD1
V gene: TRBV4-1
J gene: TRBJ2-4

CDR3 DNA: TGCAGTGCTTACGGGACGGATCCTCCTGGCTACACCTTC
CDR3 protein: CSAYGTDPPGYTF
clone size: many
D gene: NA
V gene: TRBV20-1
J gene: TRBJ1-2

CDR3 DNA: TGTGCCAGCAGCTTAGATCTCGCCCAGCGGGGGGGCAGGGATGAGCAGTTCTTC
CDR3 protein: CASSLDLAQRGGRDEQFF
clone size: few
D gene: TRBD2
V gene: TRBV11-2
J gene: TRBJ2-1

CDR3 DNA: TGCGCCAGCAGCCCCGACAGGGAGAGTCCTATGAACACTGAAGCTTTCTTT
CDR3 protein: CASSPDRESPMNTEAFF
clone size: few
D gene: TRBD1
V gene: TRBV4-1
J gene: TRBJ1-1

CDR3 DNA: TGTGCCAGCAGTCCCACGGGGACAGGGAACTACGAGCAGTACTTC
CDR3 protein: CASSPTGTGNYEQYF
clone size: many
D gene: TRBD1
V gene: TRBV28
J gene: TRBJ2-7

CDR3 DNA: TGTGCCAGCAGCTTAGGAGTTAGGACAGACCAAGAGACCCAGTACTTC
CDR3 protein: CASSLGVRTDQETQYF
clone size: many
D gene: NA
V gene: TRBV11-2
J gene: TRBJ2-5

CDR3 DNA: TGTGCCAGCAGCGACTCCTCAGAAGAAAAACTGTTTTTT
CDR3 protein: CASSDSSEEKLFF
clone size: NA
D gene: NA
V gene: TRBV9
J gene: TRBJ1-4

CDR3 DNA: TGCGCCAGCAGCTCCCTGTCAATAGCTAACTATGGCTACACCTTC
CDR3 protein: CASSSLSIANYGYTF
clone size: NA
D gene: NA
V gene: TRBV5-1
J gene: TRBJ1-2

CDR3 DNA: TGTGCCATCAGCCCTAGACAGGGGGTGGATGGCTACACCTTC
CDR3 protein: CAISPRQGVDGYTF
clone size: NA
D gene: TRBD1
V gene: TRBV10-3
J gene: TRBJ1-2

CDR3 DNA: TGTGCCAGCAGAAGACAGGGGAGGGAGACCCAGTACTTC
CDR3 protein: CASRRQGRETQYF
clone size: many
D gene: TRBD1
V gene: TRBV28
J gene: TRBJ2-5

CDR3 DNA: TGTGCCAGTAGTATGACTAGCGCCTACAATGAGCAGTTCTTC
CDR3 protein: CASSMTSAYNEQFF
clone size: NA
D gene: TRBD2
V gene: TRBV19
J gene: TRBJ2-1

CDR3 DNA: TGTGCCAGCAGCTTAGCGCGTCAGGATGGCTACACCTTC
CDR3 protein: CASSLARQDGYTF
clone size: NA
D gene: NA
V gene: TRBV7-9
J gene: TRBJ1-2

CDR3 DNA: TGTGCCAGCAGCTCGGACGGGGCTTGGAGATCAGATACGCAGTATTTT
CDR3 protein: CASSSDGAWRSDTQYF
clone size: NA
D gene: NA
V gene: TRBV7-2
J gene: TRBJ2-3

CDR3 DNA: TGTGCCAGCAGCGACTCAACAGGGAGCAATTCACCCCTCCACTTT
CDR3 protein: CASSDSTGSNSPLHF
clone size: many
D gene: NA
V gene: TRBV2
J gene: TRBJ1-6

CDR3 DNA: TGTGCCAGCAGTTACAGGGGACTACCTCAAGAGACCCAGTACTTC
CDR3 protein: CASSYRGLPQETQYF
clone size: many
D gene: TRBD2
V gene: TRBV6-2/TRBV6-3
J gene: TRBJ2-5

CDR3 DNA: TGTGCCACCAGCCAACCCGGGACAGGGGACTATGGCTACACCTTC
CDR3 protein: CATSQPGTGDYGYTF
clone size: NA
D gene: TRBD1
V gene: TRBV24-1
J gene: TRBJ1-2

CDR3 DNA: TGTGCCAGCAGCTTACGTCCCCGGGAGGGGAAAAGGGAGAACACTGAAGCTTTCTTT
CDR3 protein: CASSLRPREGKRENTEAFF
clone size: many
D gene: NA
V gene: TRBV7-8
J gene: TRBJ1-1

CDR3 DNA: TGTGCCAGCACCCGACAGGCGGGGTACACCTTC
CDR3 protein: CASTRQAGYTF
clone size: few
D gene: NA
V gene: TRBV5-6
J gene: TRBJ1-2

CDR3 DNA: TGTGCCAGCAGCTCGGGGGGCAGGGGCGAGCTGTTTTTT
CDR3 protein: CASSSGGRGELFF
clone size: NA
D gene: NA
V gene: TRBV7-9
J gene: TRBJ2-2

CDR3 DNA: TGTGCCAGCAGTTTATTGGTGCGTCAGTATAATTCACCCCTCCACTTT
CDR3 protein: CASSLLVRQYNSPLHF
clone size: many
D gene: NA
V gene: TRBV28
J gene: TRBJ1-6

CDR3 DNA: TGTGCCTGGAGGGGGGAAGGGACTGGAAACACCATATATTTT
CDR3 protein: CAWRGEGTGNTIYF
clone size: NA
D gene: NA
V gene: TRBV30
J gene: TRBJ1-3

CDR3 DNA: TGTGCCAGCAGTTATGGTTTAGCGGTCTCGGCCCAGTACTTC
CDR3 protein: CASSYGLAVSAQYF
clone size: NA
D gene: NA
V gene: TRBV6-5
J gene: TRBJ2-5

CDR3 DNA: TGTGCCTGGAGTGTTTCGGTCCGGAGGGCTGAAGCTTTCTTT
CDR3 protein: CAWSVSVRRAEAFF
clone size: many
D gene: NA
V gene: TRBV30
J gene: TRBJ1-1

CDR3 DNA: TGTGCCAGCAGCCTGGTAGGACTAGCGGGAGGATATGAAGACGAGCAGTACTTC
CDR3 protein: CASSLVGLAGGYEDEQYF
clone size: many
D gene: TRBD2
V gene: TRBV7-2
J gene: TRBJ2-7

CDR3 DNA: TGTGCCTGGAGTAGGTCGGCTCGTGGTGGAGAGACCCAGTACTTC
CDR3 protein: CAWSRSARGGETQYF
clone size: many
D gene: NA
V gene: TRBV30
J gene: TRBJ2-5